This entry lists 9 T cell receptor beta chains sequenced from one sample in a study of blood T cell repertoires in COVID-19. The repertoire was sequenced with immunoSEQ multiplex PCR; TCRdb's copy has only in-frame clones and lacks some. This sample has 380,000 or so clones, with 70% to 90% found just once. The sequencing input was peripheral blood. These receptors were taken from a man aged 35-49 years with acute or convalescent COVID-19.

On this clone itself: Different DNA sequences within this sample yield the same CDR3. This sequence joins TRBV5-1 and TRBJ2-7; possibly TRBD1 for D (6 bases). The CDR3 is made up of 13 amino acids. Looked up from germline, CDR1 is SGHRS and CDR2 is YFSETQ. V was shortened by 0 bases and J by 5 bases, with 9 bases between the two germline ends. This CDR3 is CASSLGRGNEQYF. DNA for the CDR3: TGCGCCAGCAGCTTGGGCAGGGGTAACGAGCAGTACTTC.

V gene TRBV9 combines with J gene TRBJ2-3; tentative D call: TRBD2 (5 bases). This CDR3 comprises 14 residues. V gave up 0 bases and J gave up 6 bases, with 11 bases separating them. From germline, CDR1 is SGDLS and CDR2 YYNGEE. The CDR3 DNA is TGTGCCAGCAGCGTAGTCGTGGGGAGTGATACGCAGTATTTT. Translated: CASSVVVGSDTQYF.

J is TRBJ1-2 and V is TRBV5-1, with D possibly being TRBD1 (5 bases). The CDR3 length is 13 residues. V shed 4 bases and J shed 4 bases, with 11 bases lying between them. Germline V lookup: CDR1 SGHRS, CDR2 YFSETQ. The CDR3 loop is CASSPGSGYGYTF. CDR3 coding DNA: TGCGCCAGCAGCCCAGGGTCGGGCTATGGCTACACCTTC. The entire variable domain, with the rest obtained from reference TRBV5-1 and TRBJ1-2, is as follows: KAGVTQTPRYLIKTRGQQVTLSCSPISGHRSVSWYQQTPGQGLQFLFEYFSETQRNKGNFPGRFSGRQFSNSRSEMNVSTLELGDSALYLCASSPGSGYGYTFGSGTRLTVV.

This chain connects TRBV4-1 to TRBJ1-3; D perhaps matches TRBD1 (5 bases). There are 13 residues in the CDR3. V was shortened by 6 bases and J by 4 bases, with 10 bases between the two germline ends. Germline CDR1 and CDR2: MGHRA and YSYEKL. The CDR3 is CASSYPGGNTIYF. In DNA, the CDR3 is TGCGCCAGCAGTTACCCAGGGGGAAACACCATATATTTT.

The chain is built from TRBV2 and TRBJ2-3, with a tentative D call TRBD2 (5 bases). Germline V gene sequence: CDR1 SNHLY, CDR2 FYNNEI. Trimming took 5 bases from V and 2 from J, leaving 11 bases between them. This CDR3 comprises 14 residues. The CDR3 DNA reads TGTGCCAGCAGTATACTAGGATACACAGATACGCAGTATTTT. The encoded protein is CASSILGYTDTQYF. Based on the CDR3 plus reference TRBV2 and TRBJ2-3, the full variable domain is EPEVTQTPSHQVTQMGQEVILRCVPISNHLYFYWYRQILGQKVEFLVSFYNNEISEKSEIFDDQFSVERPDGSNFTLKIRSTKLEDSAMYFCASSILGYTDTQYFGPGTRLTVL.

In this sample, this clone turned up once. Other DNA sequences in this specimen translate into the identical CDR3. CDR3 nucleotides: TGTGCCAGCAGCCAAGACCCAGGCGGCTACACCTTC. It encodes CASSQDPGGYTF. V usage is TRBV3-1 (or the pseudogene TRBV3-2) and J usage is TRBJ1-2; no clear D. This CDR3 spans 12 amino acids. Germline assignment: CDR1 LGHDT and CDR2 YNNKEL (reference sequence). The germline V and J ends were trimmed by 0 bases and 8 bases, with 7 bases remaining between them.

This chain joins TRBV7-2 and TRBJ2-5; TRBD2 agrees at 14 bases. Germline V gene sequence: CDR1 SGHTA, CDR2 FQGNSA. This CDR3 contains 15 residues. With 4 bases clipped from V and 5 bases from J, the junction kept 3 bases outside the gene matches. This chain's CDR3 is CASSYWTSGGETQYF. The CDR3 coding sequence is TGTGCCAGCAGCTATTGGACTAGCGGGGGGGAGACCCAGTACTTC.

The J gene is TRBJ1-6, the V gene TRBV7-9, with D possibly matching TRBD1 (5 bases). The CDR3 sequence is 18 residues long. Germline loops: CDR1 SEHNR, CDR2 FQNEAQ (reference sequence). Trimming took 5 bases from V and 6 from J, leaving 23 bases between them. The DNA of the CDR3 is TGTGCCAGCAGCAGCTTTCTGGGACCGGGACTTGGTAATTCACCCCTCCACTTT. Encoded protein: CASSSFLGPGLGNSPLHF.

In DNA, the CDR3 is TGTGCCAGCAGGCCGGGACTAGCGGAATATACGCAGTATTTT. Its translation is CASRPGLAEYTQYF. This chain uses TRBV9 with TRBJ2-3, with 11 bases fitting TRBD2. This CDR3 spans 14 amino acids. Germline assignment: CDR1 SGDLS and CDR2 YYNGEE. V lost 5 bases and J lost 7; bases outside the gene matches: 6.